This T cell receptor (beta chain) is drawn from a study of blood T cell repertoires in COVID-19. As processed by the authors: Amplification from reference gene primers served as the basis for estimated nucleated cell counts. The assay was immunoSEQ multiplex PCR, and TCRdb's table has in-frame clones only and misses some. V and J calls and clone size are given by that table; D and trimming were obtained from the DNA. The sample consists of around 110,000 clones, over 75% of them appearing once. This TCR was sampled from a human donor with active COVID-19. The donor label of this sample is uncertain. Input material: peripheral blood.

The CDR3 spells CASRDLGGGGETQYF. The DNA for the CDR3 is TGTGCCAGCAGAGATCTCGGCGGGGGTGGGGAGACCCAGTACTTC. This chain uses TRBV6-5 with TRBJ2-5, with 7 positions matching TRBD2. The CDR3 is 15 residues long. The V gene's germline CDR1 is MNHEY and CDR2 SVGAGI. With V trimmed by 6 bases and J by 5 bases, 12 bases remained unmatched.